This note documents a single T cell receptor (beta chain) sequence. Its specificity is unknown. Repertoires were generated with immunoSEQ multiplex PCR, while TCRdb's copy carries only in-frame clones and drops some. The profile covers a few hundred thousand clones, with 86% appearing a single time and more than 0.8% taken by the ten largest. These data originate in a study of cytomegalovirus exposure and HLA in healthy donors. Points from the study as a whole: Reportedly, cytomegalovirus status was diagnosed with high sensitivity and specificity.

Sequencing used PBMCs. This receptor was identified in a woman aged 18-29 years in good health and CMV-seronegative.

The CDR3 DNA follows: TGTGCCTTAGGGGACTCGTCTGGGGAGCTGTTTTTT. It translates to CALGDSSGELFF. V usage is TRBV10-3 and J usage is TRBJ2-2, with D tentatively TRBD2 (6 bases). Germline CDR1 and CDR2: ENHRY and SYGVKD. The CDR3 is made up of 12 amino acids. V was shortened by 11 bases and J by 8 bases, with 15 bases between the two germline ends.